Listed below are T cell receptor beta chains from one sample, sequenced in a study of blood T cell repertoires in COVID-19. Profiled with immunoSEQ multiplex PCR; TCRdb holds only in-frame clones, not every one. The table includes 150,000 or so clones, around 83% detected once. Sequencing input: PBMCs or T cells enriched from blood (not recorded which). The source is a woman in her fifties or sixties in a cohort exposed to, infected with or recovered from COVID-19 (not recorded which). CDR3s include the opening cysteine and the closing phenylalanine or tryptophan. A D gene is named only where the DNA matches it firmly. Expanded clones are given a class, and other clones once, few, many or no size at all.

few TRBJ2-2 TRBD1 TRBV7-9 CASRTGTANTGELFF TGTGCCAGCAGAACCGGGACAGCGAACACCGGGGAGCTGTTTTTT
NA TRBJ2-7 TRBD1 TRBV5-4 CASSKDRGQNEQYF TGTGCCAGCAGCAAGGACAGGGGGCAAAACGAGCAGTACTTC
NA TRBJ2-5 NA TRBV12-3/TRBV12-4 CASSSRGQETQYF TGTGCCAGCAGTTCTCGGGGCCAAGAGACCCAGTACTTC
few TRBJ1-4 NA TRBV2 CATRQGPDEKLFF TGTGCCACCCGCCAGGGTCCCGATGAAAAACTGTTTTTT
NA TRBJ2-4 NA TRBV20-1 CSASAPGKNIQYF TGCAGTGCTAGTGCTCCGGGGAAAAACATTCAGTACTTC
NA TRBJ1-5 TRBD1 TRBV11-3 CASSLVWDRRTDSNQPQHF TGTGCCAGCAGCTTAGTCTGGGACAGGCGCACTGATAGCAATCAGCCCCAGCATTTT
NA TRBJ1-1 NA TRBV29-1 CSAKPGGDTEAFF TGCAGCGCTAAACCCGGAGGGGACACTGAAGCTTTCTTT
NA TRBJ2-7 TRBD1 TRBV28 CASTPRTGTYEQYF TGTGCCAGCACTCCCAGGACAGGGACCTACGAGCAGTACTTC
once TRBJ2-2 NA TRBV20-1 CSASHGVTGELFF TGCAGTGCTAGTCACGGTGTCACCGGGGAGCTGTTTTTT
NA TRBJ1-2 TRBD1 TRBV6-5 CASRSPGQNYGYTF TGTGCCAGCAGATCCCCGGGACAGAACTATGGCTACACCTTC
NA TRBJ1-2 NA TRBV5-1 CASSLDPGTRLGYTF TGCGCCAGCAGCTTGGACCCAGGGACTCGGTTGGGCTACACCTTC
NA TRBJ2-7 NA TRBV28 CASSSRRSYEQYF TGTGCCAGCAGTTCCCGTCGCTCCTACGAGCAGTACTTC
NA TRBJ1-2 NA TRBV19 CASMERGGPYGYTF TGTGCCAGTATGGAACGCGGAGGGCCCTATGGCTACACCTTC
NA TRBJ2-1 NA TRBV11-2 CASSFSFQVNEQFF TGTGCCAGCAGCTTTAGTTTCCAAGTGAATGAGCAGTTCTTC
NA TRBJ2-3 TRBD1 TRBV28 CASSLSSGTGLF TGTGCCAGCAGTTTATCGTCGGGGACAGGGCTTTTT
NA TRBJ2-2 NA TRBV19 CASSIGQNTGELFF TGTGCCAGTAGTATAGGGCAGAACACCGGGGAGCTGTTTTTT
NA TRBJ2-2 TRBD2 TRBV7-2 CASSLAFSGGGTGELFF TGTGCCAGCAGCTTAGCGTTTTCGGGAGGGGGCACCGGGGAGCTGTTTTTT
NA TRBJ2-1 NA TRBV6-2/TRBV6-3 CASSYSGGYNEQFF TGTGCCAGCAGTTACTCCGGCGGTTACAATGAGCAGTTCTTC
NA TRBJ2-2 NA TRBV30 CAWREGLGELFF TGTGCCTGGAGGGAGGGGCTCGGGGAGCTGTTTTTT
few TRBJ1-2 TRBD1 TRBV28 CASRPISSRQGARGNYGYTF TGTGCCAGCAGACCGATCAGCTCCAGACAGGGGGCGCGAGGGAACTATGGCTACACCTTC
NA TRBJ1-5 NA TRBV30 CAWGGLNQPQHF TGTGCCTGGGGCGGACTCAATCAGCCCCAGCATTTT
NA TRBJ1-4 NA TRBV19 CASSIAAGRNEKLFF TGTGCCAGTAGTATAGCGGCAGGGCGAAATGAAAAACTGTTTTTT
NA TRBJ2-7 NA TRBV19 CASSKTSLSREQYF TGTGCCAGTAGTAAAACTAGTTTGTCGCGCGAGCAGTACTTC
NA TRBJ1-3 NA TRBV6-6 CASIDSSGNTIYF TGTGCCAGCATCGACAGCTCTGGAAACACCATATATTTT
NA TRBJ1-2 NA TRBV19 CASSHEVRYGYTF TGTGCCAGTAGTCATGAGGTGAGGTATGGCTACACCTTC
NA TRBJ2-3 TRBD1 TRBV9 CASSVGDRGALDTQYF TGTGCCAGCAGCGTAGGAGACAGGGGGGCCCTTGATACGCAGTATTTT
NA TRBJ2-3 NA TRBV7-2 CASSLALTRPTQYF TGTGCCAGCAGCTTAGCTCTGACTAGACCTACGCAGTATTTT
NA TRBJ2-3 TRBD1 TRBV5-1 CASRRDRGTDTQYF TGCGCCAGCAGACGGGACAGGGGCACAGATACGCAGTATTTT
NA TRBJ2-1 NA TRBV7-3 CASSLMGDNEQFF TGTGCCAGCAGCTTAATGGGCGATAATGAGCAGTTCTTC
NA TRBJ1-6 NA TRBV7-9 CASSSYGGTYNSPLHF TGTGCCAGCAGCTCGTATGGGGGGACGTATAATTCACCCCTCCACTTT
NA TRBJ1-3 TRBD1 TRBV7-3 CASSSTGASGNTIYF TGTGCCAGCAGCTCGACAGGGGCCTCTGGAAACACCATATATTTT
NA TRBJ1-3 NA TRBV19 CASSPDRFSGNTIYF TGTGCCAGTAGCCCTGACAGGTTCTCTGGAAACACCATATATTTT
NA TRBJ1-1 NA TRBV30 CAWSRDTEAFF TGTGCCTGGAGTCGTGACACTGAAGCTTTCTTT
NA TRBJ1-1 TRBD1 TRBV4-3 CASSQDRVGNTEAFF TGCGCCAGCAGCCAGGACAGGGTCGGTAACACTGAAGCTTTCTTT
NA TRBJ1-4 TRBD1 TRBV5-6 CASSSRQGLSTNEKLFF TGTGCCAGCAGCTCCCGACAGGGGCTTTCGACTAATGAAAAACTGTTTTTT
once TRBJ1-1 TRBD1 TRBV6-2/TRBV6-3 CASSYPRDRGSEAFF TGTGCCAGCAGTTACCCCCGGGACAGGGGTTCTGAAGCTTTCTTT
NA TRBJ2-5 TRBD2 TRBV6-2/TRBV6-3 CASSQPRSGGETQYF TGTGCCAGCAGTCAACCCCGTTCGGGGGGAGAGACCCAGTACTTC
NA TRBJ1-3 TRBD1 TRBV5-6 CASSYRDRASGNTIYF TGTGCCAGCAGCTACCGGGACAGGGCCTCTGGAAACACCATATATTTT
NA TRBJ2-1 TRBD2 TRBV7-3 CASSPGVAGSYNEQFF TGTGCCAGCAGCCCTGGAGTAGCGGGTTCTTACAATGAGCAGTTCTTC
once TRBJ2-5 NA TRBV29-1 CSVTPDSGETQYF TGCAGCGTGACCCCCGACTCCGGGGAGACCCAGTACTTC
NA TRBJ1-5 NA TRBV5-8 CASSFGAGHQPQHF TGTGCCAGCAGCTTTGGGGCAGGGCATCAGCCCCAGCATTTT
NA TRBJ2-3 NA TRBV7-3 CASSMQGSPTDTQYF TGTGCCAGCAGCATGCAGGGTTCCCCCACAGATACGCAGTATTTT